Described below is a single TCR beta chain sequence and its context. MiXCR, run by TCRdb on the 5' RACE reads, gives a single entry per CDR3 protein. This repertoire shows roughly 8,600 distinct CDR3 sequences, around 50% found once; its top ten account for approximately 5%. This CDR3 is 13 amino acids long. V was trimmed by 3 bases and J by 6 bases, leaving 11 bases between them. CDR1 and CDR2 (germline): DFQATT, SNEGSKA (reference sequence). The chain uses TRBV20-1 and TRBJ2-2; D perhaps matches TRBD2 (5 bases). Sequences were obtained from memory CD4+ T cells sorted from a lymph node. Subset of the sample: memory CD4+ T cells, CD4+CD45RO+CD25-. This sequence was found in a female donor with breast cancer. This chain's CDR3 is CSARDVGAGELFF. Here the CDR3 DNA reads TGCAGTGCTAGGGATGTCGGGGCCGGGGAGCTGTTTTTT.